These 19 T cell receptor beta chains share one sample of origin, sequenced in a study of blood T cell repertoires in COVID-19. Here immunoSEQ multiplex PCR was the method, and the copy in TCRdb shows in-frame clones only, minus some. The data hold 100,000 to 150,000 clones, with about 85% observed a single time. Sequencing was done on a sample of peripheral blood. Source of these receptors: a woman older than 75 with COVID-19, enrolled during active disease.

The J gene is TRBJ2-5, the V gene TRBV5-1, with TRBD1 identical over 9 bases. CDR1 is SGHRS and CDR2 is YFSETQ in the germline V gene. V trimming: 2 bases; J trimming: 1 base; junction bases outside the gene matches: 3. The CDR3 sequence is 15 residues long. CDR3 sequence reads: CASSFGTGFQETQYF. The CDR3 DNA reads as TGCGCCAGCAGCTTCGGGACAGGGTTCCAAGAGACCCAGTACTTC.

This chain uses TRBV13 with TRBJ1-1; TRBD1 aligns across 8 bases. The germline V gene has CDR1 PRHDT and CDR2 FYEKMQ (reference sequence). The CDR3 totals 17 residues. J gave up 7 bases and V 4 bases, and 17 bases lay outside the gene matches. The CDR3, as DNA: TGTGCCAGCAGCTCGATCATGGACAGGGTGGGTCCCCGTGAAGCTTTCTTT. It codes for CASSSIMDRVGPREAFF.

This chain joins TRBV5-8 and TRBJ1-4; 7 bases are shared with TRBD1. Trimming removed 4 bases from V and 7 bases from J; junction bases left unmatched: 16. The CDR3 consists of 17 residues. Germline CDR1 SGHTS, CDR2 YDEGEE. The CDR3 spells CASSPGTGAHLVEKLFF. The CDR3 nucleotides read TGTGCCAGCAGCCCGGGTACAGGGGCCCATCTGGTTGAAAAACTGTTTTTT.

CDR3: CASSQVDRVFSGANVLTF. CDR3 nucleotide sequence: TGTGCCAGCAGCCAAGTAGACAGGGTTTTCTCTGGGGCCAACGTCCTGACTTTC. The rearrangement uses TRBV3-1 (or the pseudogene TRBV3-2) and TRBJ2-6, with 7 positions matching TRBD1. Germline trimming cut 1 base from V and 0 bases from J; bases unmatched to any gene: 6. The CDR3 runs 18 residues. Germline V gene lookup returns CDR1 LGHDT and CDR2 YNNKEL (reference sequence).

The J gene is TRBJ1-2, the V gene TRBV28; no reliable D call. Germline loops: CDR1 MDHEN, CDR2 SYDVKM. The CDR3 is 13 amino acids. V lost 8 bases and J 5 bases, leaving 15 bases between the germline ends. Written as DNA, the CDR3 is TGTGCCAGCGCCCTCCCAGGTCCATATGGCTACACCTTC. Translating gives CASALPGPYGYTF.

This clone was observed a few times. The gene calls are TRBV10-3 and TRBJ2-7; D may be TRBD1 (6 bases). Trimming took off 10 bases at V and 0 bases at J, with 16 bases between the two ends. Germline V gene data show CDR1 as ENHRY and CDR2 as SYGVKD. CDR3 length equals 14 residues. CDR3 amino acids: CASVRDTNSYEQYF. As DNA, the CDR3 is TGTGCCAGCGTCCGGGACACTAACTCCTACGAGCAGTACTTC.

This clone was counted once. This CDR3 is also generated by other DNA sequences in the sample. V usage is TRBV7-9 and J usage is TRBJ1-1; 7 bases fit TRBD1. Germline-derived CDR1 and CDR2 are SEHNR and FQNEAQ (reference sequence). This CDR3 is built from 14 residues. V trimming: 1 base; J trimming: 1 base; junction bases outside the gene matches: 0. The CDR3 loop is CASSLGTGNTEAFF. In nucleotides, the CDR3 is TGTGCCAGCAGCTTAGGGACAGGGAACACTGAAGCTTTCTTT. The whole variable domain, filled in from reference TRBV7-9 and TRBJ1-1, reads DTGVSQNPRHKITKRGQNVTFRCDPISEHNRLYWYRQTLGQGPEFLTYFQNEAQLEKSRLLSDRFSAERPKGSFSTLEIQRTEQGDSAMYLCASSLGTGNTEAFFGQGTRLTVV.

The J gene is TRBJ2-1, the V gene TRBV12-3 or TRBV12-4; weak D call: TRBD2 (5 bases). The CDR3 runs 11 residues. Trimming took 5 bases from V and 8 from J, leaving 7 bases between them. This CDR3 is CASSQRDEQFF. In DNA form, the CDR3 reads TGTGCCAGCAGTCAGAGGGATGAGCAGTTCTTC.

V usage is TRBV2 and J usage is TRBJ2-3, with a tentative D call TRBD2 (5 bases). Germline loops: CDR1 SNHLY, CDR2 FYNNEI. V was pared by 5 bases and J by 0 bases, with 12 bases between. The CDR3 covers 15 residues. The CDR3 DNA reads TGTGCCAGCAGTCTCGGCGGGCTAAGCACAGATACGCAGTATTTT. Residues: CASSLGGLSTDTQYF.

This chain connects TRBV9 to TRBJ2-1, with 8 bases that match TRBD2. The CDR3 contains 15 residues. J gave up 0 bases and V 2 bases, and 1 base lay outside the gene matches. Per the germline V gene, CDR1 is SGDLS and CDR2 is YYNGEE. CDR3 coding DNA: TGTGCCAGCAGCGTTAGCGGGATCTCCTACAATGAGCAGTTCTTC. It specifies CASSVSGISYNEQFF.

In this sample, this clone turned up a few times. The chain employs TRBV15 and TRBJ1-3; no clear D. The V gene lost 5 bases and the J gene lost 0 bases, with 11 bases spanning the gap. The CDR3 length is 15 residues. Germline V gene sequence: CDR1 LNHNV, CDR2 YYDKDF (reference sequence). CDR3 nucleotide sequence: TGTGCCACCAGCGATGGCAGACTCTCTGGAAACACCATATATTTT. The encoded protein is CATSDGRLSGNTIYF.

This rearrangement joins TRBV6-5 to TRBJ1-1; D unclear. CDR3 length: 14 amino acids. Germline CDR1 MNHEY, CDR2 SVGAGI. V shed 5 bases and J shed 5 bases, with 15 bases lying between them. CDR3: CASSLTSMVTEAFF. The DNA for the CDR3 is TGTGCCAGCAGTCTGACAAGTATGGTGACTGAAGCTTTCTTT.

This clone was found a few times. V usage is TRBV9 and J usage is TRBJ2-7, with D maybe TRBD2 (7 bases). Trimming took off 3 bases at V and 5 bases at J, with 21 bases between the two ends. CDR3 length: 16 residues. Germline CDR1 SGDLS, CDR2 YYNGEE. CDR3 protein: CASSDKGEGRRDEQYF. CDR3 bases: TGTGCCAGCAGCGATAAGGGGGAGGGTCGCCGGGACGAGCAGTACTTC. Full variable domain (rest looked up from reference TRBV9 and TRBJ2-7): DSGVTQTPKHLITATGQRVTLRCSPRSGDLSVYWYQQSLDQGLQFLIQYYNGEERAKGNILERFSAQQFPDLHSELNLSSLELGDSALYFCASSDKGEGRRDEQYFGPGTRLTVT.

In its sample, this clone was seen once. This chain links TRBV2 with TRBJ2-7; 8 bases line up with TRBD2. The CDR3 covers 16 residues. CDR1 is SNHLY and CDR2 is FYNNEI in the germline V gene. The V segment lost 4 bases and the J segment 4 bases; nucleotides outside the gene matches: 12. In DNA, the CDR3 is TGTGCCAGCAGTGCACCCGGGAGGGACAACGATTACGAGCAGTACTTC. It yields the protein CASSAPGRDNDYEQYF.

The rearrangement joins TRBV6-5 to TRBJ2-7; weak D call: TRBD1 (6 bases). V lost 5 bases and J lost 8, with 10 bases in between. CDR3 length: 11 amino acids. Germline CDR1 MNHEY, CDR2 SVGAGI. CDR3 coding DNA: TGTGCCAGCAGTACGGGACAAAAGCAGTACTTC. Translation: CASSTGQKQYF.

The chain is built from TRBV6-5 and TRBJ1-2, with 9 bases matching TRBD1. CDR1 is MNHEY and CDR2 is SVGAGI in the germline V gene. The trim removed 2 bases at V and 2 bases at J, leaving 3 bases unmatched. This CDR3 region has 15 residues. The CDR3 DNA sequence: TGTGCCAGCAGTTACGGGACAGGGTCCAACTATGGCTACACCTTC. It encodes CASSYGTGSNYGYTF.

The chain couples TRBV19 to TRBJ1-1; D is perhaps TRBD1 (5 bases). CDR1 LNHDA and CDR2 SQIVND come from the germline V gene (reference sequence). The CDR3 contains 14 residues. V dropped 0 bases and J dropped 0 bases, with 5 bases sitting between them. This chain's CDR3 is CASSIDRVNTEAFF. In nucleotides, the CDR3 is TGTGCCAGTAGTATAGACAGGGTGAACACTGAAGCTTTCTTT. The full variable domain, completed using reference TRBV19 and TRBJ1-1, is DGGITQSPKYLFRKEGQNVTLSCEQNLNHDAMYWYRQDPGQGLRLIYYSQIVNDFQKGDIAEGYSVSREKKESFPLTVTSAQKNPTAFYLCASSIDRVNTEAFFGQGTRLTVV.

This rearrangement joins TRBV11-2 to TRBJ1-3, with 7 bases matching TRBD1. CDR1 is SGHAT, CDR2 FQNNGV, per germline. V shed 5 bases, J shed 8 bases, and the junction held 3 bases outside the gene matches. CDR3 length equals 12 residues. The CDR3 loop reads CASSPRGDTIYF. In DNA, the CDR3 is TGTGCCAGCAGCCCCAGGGGGGACACCATATATTTT.

The chain joins TRBV7-2 to TRBJ2-2; 8 positions match TRBD2. Germline V gives CDR1 SGHTA, CDR2 FQGNSA. J was trimmed by 0 bases and V by 3 bases; bases with no gene match: 6. The CDR3 consists of 17 residues. CDR3 region: CASSLMLAGSNTGELFF. CDR3 coding DNA: TGTGCCAGCAGCTTGATGTTAGCGGGGTCGAACACCGGGGAGCTGTTTTTT.